These T cell receptor beta chains were read from a single sample in a study of blood T cell repertoires in COVID-19. Only in-frame clones appear in the TCRdb table, and some are missing; sequencing was by immunoSEQ multiplex PCR. The sample has approximately 310,000 clones, more than 70% seen once. Sequenced input: peripheral blood. These TCRs come from a woman between 45 and 65 years old who had recovered from COVID-19. CDR3s include the opening cysteine and the closing phenylalanine or tryptophan. The D gene is left open where the match is weak. Part of the rows lack a size; the others show once, few, many or a class for expanded clones.

V	D	size	J	DNA	CDR3
TRBV7-2	.	.	TRBJ1-3	TGTGCCGGCGGGGACCGATCTGGAAACACCATATATTTT	CAGGDRSGNTIYF
TRBV19	.	.	TRBJ1-2	TGTGCCAGTAGTCTGCGGGGGGCAGGAAAGGGATATGGCTACACCTTC	CASSLRGAGKGYGYTF
TRBV7-8	.	.	TRBJ1-1	TGTGCCAGCAGCTTAGTTTTATCCAGTAACACTGAAGCTTTCTTT	CASSLVLSSNTEAFF
TRBV27	TRBD2	.	TRBJ2-7	TGTGCCAGCAGTCGGGACCTGCGGGGGAGAGAGCAGTACTTC	CASSRDLRGREQYF
TRBV28	TRBD1	.	TRBJ1-5	TGTGCCAGCAGTTTAGGGGACAGCCATCAGCCCCAGCATTTT	CASSLGDSHQPQHF
TRBV4-1	.	.	TRBJ2-3	TGCGCCAGCAGCCAATTGGGGCATGAGCAGTATTTT	CASSQLGHEQYF
TRBV7-2	TRBD1	.	TRBJ2-7	TGTGCCAGCCTTGACAGGGCTGGAGTCTACGAGCAGTACTTC	CASLDRAGVYEQYF
TRBV29-1	.	few	TRBJ1-2	TGCAGCGCCGAGGACACTGCGAACTATGGCTACACCTTC	CSAEDTANYGYTF
TRBV18	TRBD1	few	TRBJ2-3	TGTGCCAGCTCCCGCCGGGACAGGACTTCAGATACGCAGTATTTT	CASSRRDRTSDTQYF
TRBV13	TRBD1	.	TRBJ1-5	TGTGCCAGCAGCGTCCGCCTACGACAGGGACCTCAGCCCCAGCATTTT	CASSVRLRQGPQPQHF
TRBV20-1	TRBD1	few	TRBJ2-1	TGCAGTGCTAGTGGGACAGGGGCGGGCTACAATGAGCAGTTCTTC	CSASGTGAGYNEQFF
TRBV6-5	.	.	TRBJ1-2	TGTGCCAGCAGTTGGGCCCGGCAAGAACGCGGCTACACCTTC	CASSWARQERGYTF
TRBV5-6	.	once	TRBJ1-4	TGTGCCAGCAGCTTGGCCCAGGGTGGGTATGAAAAACTGTTTTTT	CASSLAQGGYEKLFF
TRBV30	.	.	TRBJ1-1	TGTGCCTGGAGGGTGAACATGAACACTGAAGCTTTCTTT	CAWRVNMNTEAFF
TRBV29-1	.	few	TRBJ1-2	TGCAGCGTTGAAGGGGGGGGGCGAGGGCCCTATGGCTACACCTTC	CSVEGGGRGPYGYTF
TRBV27	TRBD1	many	TRBJ1-1	TGTGCCAGCAGTTTAAGACCGCCTTCCGGGACAGGGTTGACGAACACTGAAGCTTTCTTT	CASSLRPPSGTGLTNTEAFF
TRBV6-2/TRBV6-3	TRBD1	.	TRBJ1-1	TGTGCCAGCAGCGCTAAGACAGGGGGATATGGCACTGAAGCTTTCTTT	CASSAKTGGYGTEAFF